This T cell receptor beta chain derives from a study of T cell responses to AZD1222 COVID-19 vaccine. Study outcomes and limitations: Baseline testing showed seropositivity in only six AZD1222 recipients.

With 1 base removed from V and 4 bases from J, the gap between germline ends came to 11 bases. In germline, CDR1 is KGHSY, CDR2 FQNENV. This CDR3 has 15 amino acids. A note on this clone: Its target is not known.

The assay was immunoSEQ multiplex PCR, and TCRdb's table has in-frame clones only and misses some. The repertoire includes about 140,000 clones, approximately 95% of them detected once, and 0.7% to 1% sits in the top ten. This receptor was taken from an adult in good health. Sequences were derived from peripheral blood, sampled on day 0 of MenACWY control vaccination. V is TRBV16 and J is TRBJ1-5; weak D call: TRBD1 (6 bases). The CDR3 loop reads CASSQFTGWNQPQHF. CDR3 in DNA: TGTGCCAGCAGCCAATTCACAGGGTGGAATCAGCCCCAGCATTTT.